Listed here are 20 T cell receptor beta chains from one sample, sequenced in a study of blood T cell repertoires in COVID-19. This table comes from immunoSEQ multiplex PCR, and its TCRdb copy is limited to in-frame clones, with some not included. Of about 200,000 clones in the sample, about 85% were seen once. Specimen: peripheral blood. These receptors were taken from an elderly woman with acute or convalescent COVID-19.

The gene calls are TRBV24-1 and TRBJ2-1; TRBD2 agrees at 7 bases. V gave up 8 bases and J gave up 5 bases; unmatched junction bases: 5. This CDR3 contains 13 residues. Germline V gene lookup returns CDR1 KGHDR and CDR2 SFDVKD. CDR3 in amino acids: CATTSGLNNEQFF. The CDR3 region has the DNA TGTGCCACCACTAGCGGCCTCAACAATGAGCAGTTCTTC.

V usage is TRBV5-1 and J usage is TRBJ1-1; 7 bases map to TRBD1. The CDR3 covers 16 residues. The V gene's germline CDR1 is SGHRS and CDR2 YFSETQ. V lost 2 bases, J lost 4 bases, and 11 bases stayed unmatched. The CDR3 nucleotides are TGCGCCAGCAGCTTTGACAGGGCAGGGTTTGGCACTGAAGCTTTCTTT. This sequence encodes CASSFDRAGFGTEAFF.

The chain employs TRBV7-9 and TRBJ1-2; TRBD1 matches at 10 bases. V shed 7 bases, J shed 5 bases, and the junction held 7 bases outside the gene matches. CDR1 SEHNR and CDR2 FQNEAQ come from the germline V gene (reference sequence). The CDR3 is 14 residues long. CDR3 bases: TGTGCCAGCATAAAAGGACAGGGGGATTATGGCTACACCTTC. Protein sequence: CASIKGQGDYGYTF.

J is TRBJ2-3 and V is TRBV9; TRBD2 is a possible D gene (5 bases). The germline V gene encodes CDR1 SGDLS and CDR2 YYNGEE. CDR3 length: 14 residues. V lost 4 bases, J lost 2 bases, and 11 bases lay in between. CDR3 loop: CASSPRTFTDTQYF. The CDR3 region has the DNA TGTGCCAGCAGCCCGCGGACTTTCACAGATACGCAGTATTTT.

The CDR3 region is CSVDQRQGVTEAFF. CDR3 in DNA: TGCAGCGTAGACCAACGACAGGGGGTAACTGAAGCTTTCTTT. The chain joins TRBV29-1 to TRBJ1-1, with 9 bases that match TRBD1. The CDR3 extends over 14 amino acids. Germline V gives CDR1 SQVTM, CDR2 ANQGSEA. V lost 6 bases and J lost 5; bases outside the gene matches: 10.

The rearrangement links TRBV7-3 to TRBJ2-4; 9 nucleotides agree with TRBD1. The CDR3 length is 17 residues. V was clipped by 4 bases and J by 0 bases; unmatched bases: 7. In germline, CDR1 is SGHTA, CDR2 FQGTGA. The CDR3 DNA reads TGTGCCAGCAGCTCCCAGGGACAGGGTCTAGCCAAAAACATTCAGTACTTC. Translation gives CASSSQGQGLAKNIQYF.

The chain carries TRBV30 and TRBJ2-3; no firm D call. V shed 0 bases and J shed 4 bases, with 8 bases lying between them. CDR1 GTSNPN and CDR2 SVGIG come from the germline V gene (reference sequence). The CDR3 is 13 amino acids. CDR3 in DNA: TGTGCCTGGAGTGTGATGAGCGCAGATACGCAGTATTTT. It encodes CAWSVMSADTQYF.

This clone was observed once. This rearrangement joins TRBV7-9 to TRBJ2-1; 14 positions match TRBD2. Germline V gene data show CDR1 as SEHNR and CDR2 as FQNEAQ (reference sequence). The CDR3 consists of 17 residues. J gave up 8 bases and V 2 bases, and 8 bases lay outside the gene matches. CDR3 sequence: CASSLLTGTSGSHEQFF. The CDR3 DNA follows: TGTGCCAGCAGCTTATTGACCGGGACTAGCGGGAGTCATGAGCAGTTCTTC.

This clone occurred once. Other DNA sequences in this sample translate to the same CDR3. The V gene is TRBV15, the J gene TRBJ2-5, with TRBD2 matching 7 bases. Germline loops: CDR1 LNHNV, CDR2 YYDKDF (reference sequence). V gave up 1 base and J gave up 0 bases; unmatched junction bases: 8. The CDR3 runs 17 residues. The CDR3 loop reads CATSRGGRGGYQETQYF. Here the CDR3 DNA reads TGTGCCACCAGCAGAGGGGGGAGGGGCGGATACCAAGAGACCCAGTACTTC.

The CDR3 loop reads CASSPGTPRGETQYF. The CDR3, as DNA: TGTGCCAGCAGTCCCGGGACTCCTCGCGGAGAGACCCAGTACTTC. The chain combines TRBV6-5 with TRBJ2-5; TRBD2 might be the D (6 bases). The germline V gene encodes CDR1 MNHEY and CDR2 SVGAGI. The CDR3 has 15 amino acids. Trimming removed 5 bases at V and 4 bases at J, with 17 bases between.

The chain is built from TRBV7-9 and TRBJ2-2, with a tentative D call TRBD2 (6 bases). The CDR3 has 16 amino acids. Trimming removed 7 bases at V and 5 bases at J, with 20 bases between. Germline CDR1 is SEHNR and CDR2 is FQNEAQ (reference sequence). In DNA form, the CDR3 reads TGTGCCAGCATCTTCCAGCGGAGTGGGGGGACCGGGGAGCTGTTTTTT. Encoded protein: CASIFQRSGGTGELFF.

The chain uses TRBV5-8 and TRBJ2-5; D possibly corresponds to TRBD2 (5 bases). CDR3 length equals 15 residues. Germline V gene data show CDR1 as SGHTS and CDR2 as YDEGEE. The V end was cut by 5 bases, the J end by 1 base, with 15 bases between. CDR3 in DNA: TGTGCCAGCAGACCTGCGCGGGCAGCCCAAGAGACCCAGTACTTC. Encoded protein: CASRPARAAQETQYF.

The V call is TRBV5-6, the J call TRBJ1-3; weak D call: TRBD1 (5 bases). Germline CDR1 SGHDT, CDR2 YYEEEE. There are 14 residues in the CDR3. V shed 7 bases and J shed 3 bases, with 14 bases lying between them. The CDR3 loop is CASSLQAIGNTIYF. The CDR3 nucleotides are TGTGCCAGCTCCCTACAGGCCATTGGAAACACCATATATTTT.

This clone was observed a handful of times. V and J are TRBV23-1 and TRBJ2-1, with 9 bases lining up with TRBD2. TRBV23-1 is an ORF, with its function uncertain. The CDR3 runs to 19 residues. With V trimmed by 0 bases and J by 6 bases, 15 bases remained unmatched. CDR3 sequence reads: CASSQSRGVAGELGNEQFF. For the CDR3, the DNA is TGCGCCAGCAGTCAATCGAGGGGAGTAGCGGGAGAACTCGGCAATGAGCAGTTCTTC.

The chain carries TRBV7-8 and TRBJ1-1, with D unclear. Trimming took 5 bases from V and 1 from J, leaving 17 bases between them. The CDR3 has 16 residues. Germline CDR1 and CDR2: SGHVS and FQNEAQ. This CDR3 reads CASSHPTQVRNTEAFF. As DNA, the CDR3 is TGTGCCAGCAGCCACCCGACCCAGGTTCGGAACACTGAAGCTTTCTTT.

The chain links TRBV5-1 to TRBJ2-3, with a tentative D call TRBD2 (6 bases). V was pared by 1 base and J by 1 base, with 13 bases between. CDR3 size: 16 residues. Per germline, CDR1 SGHRS and CDR2 YFSETQ. CDR3 bases: TGCGCCAGCAGCTTGCTGGGGGGACCAGGCACAGATACGCAGTATTTT. It encodes CASSLLGGPGTDTQYF.

The chain links TRBV3-1 (or the pseudogene TRBV3-2) to TRBJ1-5, with D perhaps TRBD1 (5 bases). This CDR3 region has 14 residues. CDR1 and CDR2 (germline): LGHDT, YNNKEL (reference sequence). The V end was cut by 4 bases, the J end by 4 bases, with 11 bases between. The chain's CDR3 is CASSLRQTNQPQHF. The CDR3 DNA reads as TGTGCCAGCAGCCTTCGACAGACTAATCAGCCCCAGCATTTT.

The CDR3 spells CASSQDRAIGGYTF. The CDR3, as DNA: TGCGCCAGCAGCCAGGACAGGGCAATCGGGGGCTACACCTTC. The chain carries TRBV5-1 and TRBJ1-2, with 8 bases matching TRBD1. This CDR3 is built from 14 residues. J gave up 8 bases and V 4 bases, and 10 bases lay outside the gene matches. Germline V gene lookup returns CDR1 SGHRS and CDR2 YFSETQ.

This clone was detected a few times. The chain joins TRBV27 to TRBJ1-2, with D unclear. Germline CDR1 reads MNHEY; CDR2 reads SMNVEV (reference sequence). The CDR3 is 14 amino acids. The V end was cut by 2 bases, the J end by 0 bases, with 7 bases between. CDR3 sequence (DNA): TGTGCCAGCAGTTTAATTGGGCCTAACTATGGCTACACCTTC. Translating it yields CASSLIGPNYGYTF.

The chain employs TRBV18 and TRBJ1-1; D might be TRBD1 (6 bases). Trimming pared 3 bases from V and 3 bases from J, leaving 14 bases between. This CDR3 is 15 amino acids long. Germline CDR1 is KGHSH and CDR2 is LQKENI. The DNA of the CDR3 is TGTGCCAGCTCACCGTACAGACAGGCGGACACTGAAGCTTTCTTT. Its translation is CASSPYRQADTEAFF.